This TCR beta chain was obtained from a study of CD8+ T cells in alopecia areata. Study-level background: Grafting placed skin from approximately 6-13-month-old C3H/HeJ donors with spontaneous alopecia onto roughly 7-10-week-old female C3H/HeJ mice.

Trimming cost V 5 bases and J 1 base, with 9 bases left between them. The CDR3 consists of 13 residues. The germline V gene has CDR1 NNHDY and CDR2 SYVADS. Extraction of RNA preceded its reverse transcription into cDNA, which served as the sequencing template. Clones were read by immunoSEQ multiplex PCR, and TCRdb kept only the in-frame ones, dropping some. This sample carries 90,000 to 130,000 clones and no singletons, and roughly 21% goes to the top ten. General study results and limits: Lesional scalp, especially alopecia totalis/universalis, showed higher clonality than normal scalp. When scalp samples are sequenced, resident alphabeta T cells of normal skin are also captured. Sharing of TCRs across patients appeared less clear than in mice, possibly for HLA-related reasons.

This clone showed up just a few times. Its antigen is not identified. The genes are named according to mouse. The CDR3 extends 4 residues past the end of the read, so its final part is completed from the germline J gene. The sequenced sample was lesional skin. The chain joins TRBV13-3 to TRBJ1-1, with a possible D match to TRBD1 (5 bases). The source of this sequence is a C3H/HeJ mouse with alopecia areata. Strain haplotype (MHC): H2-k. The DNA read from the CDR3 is TGTGCCAGCAGCTTGACAGAAAACACA. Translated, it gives CASSLTENT. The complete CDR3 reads CASSLTENTEVFF.